Listed below are T cell receptor beta chains from one sample, sequenced in a study of identical twins. TCRdb reprocessed the 5' RACE reads with MiXCR, giving one entry per CDR3 protein. The sample has some 900,000 distinct CDR3 sequences, roughly an eighth seen once. The sample also formed part of further work on yellow fever vaccine responses in identical twins.

Sequences were obtained from PBMCs. The receptors come from a woman between 18 and 29 years old in good health. CDR3s include the opening cysteine and the closing phenylalanine or tryptophan. Fields, in order: clone size, D gene, V gene, CDR3 length, J gene, CDR3 protein, CDR3 DNA. D genes are given only for firm matches. Size values are once, few and many counts, or a class for expanded clones, and some rows have none.

clone size: few; D gene: TRBD2; V gene: TRBV13; CDR3 length: 16; J gene: TRBJ2-1; CDR3 protein: CASSDGLARSLNEQFF; CDR3 DNA: TGTGCCAGCAGCGACGGACTAGCACGTAGTCTCAATGAGCAGTTCTTC
clone size: many; D gene: TRBD2; V gene: TRBV18; CDR3 length: 15; J gene: TRBJ2-5; CDR3 protein: CASSQTSGSSETQYF; CDR3 DNA: TGTGCCAGCTCGCAGACTAGCGGGAGCTCAGAGACCCAGTACTTC
clone size: few; D gene: .; V gene: TRBV11-2; CDR3 length: 17; J gene: TRBJ2-3; CDR3 protein: CASSRRVGGTFTDTQYF; CDR3 DNA: TGTGCCAGCAGCCGACGGGTAGGCGGGACCTTCACAGATACGCAGTATTTT
clone size: many; D gene: .; V gene: TRBV20-1; CDR3 length: 16; J gene: TRBJ2-4; CDR3 protein: CSARDGRHLAKNIQYF; CDR3 DNA: TGCAGTGCTAGAGATGGGAGGCACTTAGCCAAAAACATTCAGTACTTC
clone size: many; D gene: TRBD1; V gene: TRBV12-3/TRBV12-4; CDR3 length: 13; J gene: TRBJ2-5; CDR3 protein: CASSYRGPETQYF; CDR3 DNA: TGTGCCAGCAGTTACAGGGGGCCAGAGACCCAGTACTTC
clone size: .; D gene: .; V gene: TRBV5-1; CDR3 length: 15; J gene: TRBJ2-1; CDR3 protein: CASSLEAGEGKEQFF; CDR3 DNA: TGCGCCAGCAGCTTGGAGGCAGGGGAGGGCAAAGAGCAGTTCTTC
clone size: few; D gene: .; V gene: TRBV19; CDR3 length: 14; J gene: TRBJ2-2; CDR3 protein: CASSIMGAGGELFF; CDR3 DNA: TGTGCCAGTAGTATCATGGGGGCCGGCGGGGAGCTGTTTTTT
clone size: few; D gene: TRBD1; V gene: TRBV6-1; CDR3 length: 14; J gene: TRBJ1-2; CDR3 protein: CASRSETGLYGYTF; CDR3 DNA: TGTGCCAGCAGATCCGAGACAGGGCTTTATGGCTACACCTTC
clone size: few; D gene: .; V gene: TRBV3-1; CDR3 length: 14; J gene: TRBJ1-1; CDR3 protein: CASTSRMLSSEAFF; CDR3 DNA: TGTGCCAGCACTAGCAGGATGCTCTCCTCTGAAGCTTTCTTT
clone size: many; D gene: .; V gene: TRBV12-3/TRBV12-4; CDR3 length: 13; J gene: TRBJ2-7; CDR3 protein: CASSPPNAYEQYF; CDR3 DNA: TGTGCCAGCAGTCCACCGAACGCCTACGAGCAGTACTTC
clone size: .; D gene: .; V gene: TRBV27; CDR3 length: 13; J gene: TRBJ1-1; CDR3 protein: CASIRVPGTEAFF; CDR3 DNA: TGTGCCAGCATAAGGGTCCCGGGAACTGAAGCTTTCTTT
clone size: few; D gene: .; V gene: TRBV7-9; CDR3 length: 17; J gene: TRBJ2-3; CDR3 protein: CASSLSVLSGTTDTQYF; CDR3 DNA: TGTGCCAGCAGCCTCTCTGTTTTGAGCGGAACCACAGATACGCAGTATTTT
clone size: .; D gene: .; V gene: TRBV7-6; CDR3 length: 15; J gene: TRBJ2-3; CDR3 protein: CASSKRDGSTDTQYF; CDR3 DNA: TGTGCCAGCAGCAAACGGGACGGTAGCACAGATACGCAGTATTTT
clone size: many; D gene: .; V gene: TRBV12-3/TRBV12-4; CDR3 length: 12; J gene: TRBJ1-4; CDR3 protein: CASSYAGEKLFF; CDR3 DNA: TGTGCCAGCAGTTACGCGGGCGAAAAACTGTTTTTT
clone size: few; D gene: .; V gene: TRBV3-1; CDR3 length: 16; J gene: TRBJ1-2; CDR3 protein: CASSQVKGGTADGYTF; CDR3 DNA: TGTGCCAGCAGCCAAGTTAAAGGTGGGACCGCGGACGGCTACACCTTC
clone size: .; D gene: .; V gene: TRBV15; CDR3 length: 13; J gene: TRBJ1-1; CDR3 protein: CATSRDTDTEAFF; CDR3 DNA: TGTGCCACCAGCAGAGACACGGACACTGAAGCTTTCTTT
clone size: few; D gene: TRBD2; V gene: TRBV6-1; CDR3 length: 13; J gene: TRBJ2-1; CDR3 protein: CATSGDRANEQFF; CDR3 DNA: TGTGCCACGAGCGGGGATCGGGCCAATGAGCAGTTCTTC
clone size: many; D gene: TRBD1; V gene: TRBV12-3/TRBV12-4; CDR3 length: 13; J gene: TRBJ2-2; CDR3 protein: CASSLGQVGELFF; CDR3 DNA: TGTGCCAGCAGTCTCGGACAGGTCGGGGAGCTGTTTTTT
clone size: many; D gene: .; V gene: TRBV12-3/TRBV12-4; CDR3 length: 13; J gene: TRBJ1-1; CDR3 protein: CASSLGGGTEAFF; CDR3 DNA: TGTGCCAGCAGTTTAGGGGGGGGCACTGAAGCTTTCTTT
clone size: few; D gene: .; V gene: TRBV25-1; CDR3 length: 14; J gene: TRBJ1-1; CDR3 protein: CASSDGVLVTEAFF; CDR3 DNA: TGTGCCAGCAGTGACGGAGTACTGGTCACTGAAGCTTTCTTT
clone size: .; D gene: .; V gene: TRBV7-8; CDR3 length: 16; J gene: TRBJ2-2; CDR3 protein: CASSHAGTQNTGELFF; CDR3 DNA: TGTGCCAGCAGCCACGCCGGGACTCAGAACACCGGGGAGCTGTTTTTT
clone size: once; D gene: .; V gene: TRBV12-3/TRBV12-4; CDR3 length: 14; J gene: TRBJ2-7; CDR3 protein: CASSIRDPPNEQYF; CDR3 DNA: TGTGCCAGCAGCATCCGGGACCCACCGAACGAGCAGTACTTC
clone size: .; D gene: TRBD2; V gene: TRBV4-1; CDR3 length: 18; J gene: TRBJ2-3; CDR3 protein: CASSQGPSGGAASVTQYF; CDR3 DNA: TGCGCCAGCAGCCAAGGCCCTAGCGGGGGGGCCGCAAGTGTTACGCAGTATTTT
clone size: many; D gene: .; V gene: TRBV5-1; CDR3 length: 15; J gene: TRBJ2-1; CDR3 protein: CASSLEGGRYNEQFF; CDR3 DNA: TGCGCCAGCAGCTTGGAGGGGGGCCGGTACAATGAGCAGTTCTTC
clone size: .; D gene: .; V gene: TRBV3-1; CDR3 length: 15; J gene: TRBJ2-1; CDR3 protein: CASSQDLGAYNEQFF; CDR3 DNA: TGTGCCAGCAGCCAAGACCTGGGAGCGTACAATGAGCAGTTCTTC
clone size: many; D gene: .; V gene: TRBV6-1; CDR3 length: 15; J gene: TRBJ1-5; CDR3 protein: CASSQTGTGSQPQHF; CDR3 DNA: TGTGCCAGCAGCCAAACCGGGACGGGGAGTCAGCCCCAGCATTTT
clone size: few; D gene: TRBD2; V gene: TRBV20-1; CDR3 length: 14; J gene: TRBJ2-5; CDR3 protein: CSASRMVAGETQYF; CDR3 DNA: TGCAGTGCTAGCCGGATGGTAGCGGGAGAGACCCAGTACTTC
clone size: few; D gene: TRBD1; V gene: TRBV5-5; CDR3 length: 18; J gene: TRBJ1-5; CDR3 protein: CASSLYRGIGNSNQPQHF; CDR3 DNA: TGTGCCAGCAGCTTGTACAGGGGGATCGGGAATAGCAATCAGCCCCAGCATTTT
clone size: few; D gene: .; V gene: TRBV12-3/TRBV12-4; CDR3 length: 13; J gene: TRBJ2-1; CDR3 protein: CASTHQMGNEQFF; CDR3 DNA: TGTGCCAGCACCCATCAAATGGGGAATGAGCAGTTCTTC
clone size: few; D gene: .; V gene: TRBV2; CDR3 length: 13; J gene: TRBJ2-5; CDR3 protein: CASSGGRQETQYF; CDR3 DNA: TGTGCCAGCAGTGGGGGTCGCCAAGAGACCCAGTACTTC
clone size: many; D gene: .; V gene: TRBV3-1; CDR3 length: 16; J gene: TRBJ2-2; CDR3 protein: CASSQVEPGATGELFF; CDR3 DNA: TGTGCCAGCAGCCAAGTGGAGCCAGGGGCCACCGGGGAGCTGTTTTTT
clone size: .; D gene: .; V gene: TRBV6-1; CDR3 length: 16; J gene: TRBJ2-7; CDR3 protein: CASSEAPDQPSYEQYF; CDR3 DNA: TGTGCCAGCAGTGAAGCTCCTGACCAGCCCTCCTACGAGCAGTACTTC
clone size: .; D gene: .; V gene: TRBV7-9; CDR3 length: 16; J gene: TRBJ1-2; CDR3 protein: CASSFSILSNSHGYTF; CDR3 DNA: TGTGCCAGCAGCTTTTCGATATTATCTAATTCCCATGGCTACACCTTC
clone size: few; D gene: TRBD2; V gene: TRBV9; CDR3 length: 16; J gene: TRBJ2-5; CDR3 protein: CASSPHGVAGVETQYF; CDR3 DNA: TGTGCCAGCAGCCCACACGGGGTAGCGGGAGTAGAGACCCAGTACTTC
clone size: many; D gene: .; V gene: TRBV12-3/TRBV12-4; CDR3 length: 17; J gene: TRBJ2-1; CDR3 protein: CASSLTRDTPRLNEQFF; CDR3 DNA: TGTGCCAGCAGTTTGACGCGGGACACCCCACGGCTCAATGAGCAGTTCTTC
clone size: many; D gene: .; V gene: TRBV7-8; CDR3 length: 16; J gene: TRBJ2-7; CDR3 protein: CASSMKPRYSSYEQYF; CDR3 DNA: TGTGCCAGCAGCATGAAACCCCGGTACTCCTCCTACGAGCAGTACTTC
clone size: .; D gene: .; V gene: TRBV7-8; CDR3 length: 19; J gene: TRBJ1-2; CDR3 protein: CASSLVTGYGGAKDYGYTF; CDR3 DNA: TGTGCCAGCAGCTTAGTAACGGGCTACGGGGGGGCGAAGGACTATGGCTACACCTTC
clone size: .; D gene: .; V gene: TRBV11-3; CDR3 length: 15; J gene: TRBJ2-3; CDR3 protein: CASSLESGAKYTQYF; CDR3 DNA: TGTGCCAGCAGCTTAGAATCGGGAGCTAAGTATACGCAGTATTTT
clone size: .; D gene: .; V gene: TRBV7-9; CDR3 length: 14; J gene: TRBJ1-1; CDR3 protein: CASSFWPLNTEAFF; CDR3 DNA: TGTGCCAGCAGCTTTTGGCCGCTGAACACTGAAGCTTTCTTT
clone size: many; D gene: .; V gene: TRBV14; CDR3 length: 15; J gene: TRBJ2-1; CDR3 protein: CASSQGTGSYNEQFF; CDR3 DNA: TGTGCCAGCAGCCAAGGCACAGGCTCCTACAATGAGCAGTTCTTC
clone size: many; D gene: .; V gene: TRBV29-1; CDR3 length: 17; J gene: TRBJ2-1; CDR3 protein: CSVENWALVSSYNEQFF; CDR3 DNA: TGCAGCGTTGAAAACTGGGCTCTGGTCTCGTCCTACAATGAGCAGTTCTTC
clone size: many; D gene: TRBD2; V gene: TRBV4-1; CDR3 length: 14; J gene: TRBJ2-7; CDR3 protein: CASSQVAGVREQYF; CDR3 DNA: TGCGCCAGCAGCCAAGTAGCGGGAGTTCGCGAGCAGTACTTC
clone size: .; D gene: TRBD2; V gene: TRBV20-1; CDR3 length: 15; J gene: TRBJ2-5; CDR3 protein: CSAKGTSGVQETQYF; CDR3 DNA: TGCAGTGCCAAAGGGACTAGCGGGGTCCAAGAGACCCAGTACTTC
clone size: .; D gene: .; V gene: TRBV12-3/TRBV12-4; CDR3 length: 14; J gene: TRBJ2-7; CDR3 protein: CASSPSLTPYEQYF; CDR3 DNA: TGTGCCAGCAGTCCCAGTTTGACCCCCTACGAGCAGTACTTC
clone size: few; D gene: .; V gene: TRBV15; CDR3 length: 14; J gene: TRBJ2-3; CDR3 protein: CATSSTLSTDTQYF; CDR3 DNA: TGTGCCACCAGCAGCACCCTAAGCACAGATACGCAGTATTTT